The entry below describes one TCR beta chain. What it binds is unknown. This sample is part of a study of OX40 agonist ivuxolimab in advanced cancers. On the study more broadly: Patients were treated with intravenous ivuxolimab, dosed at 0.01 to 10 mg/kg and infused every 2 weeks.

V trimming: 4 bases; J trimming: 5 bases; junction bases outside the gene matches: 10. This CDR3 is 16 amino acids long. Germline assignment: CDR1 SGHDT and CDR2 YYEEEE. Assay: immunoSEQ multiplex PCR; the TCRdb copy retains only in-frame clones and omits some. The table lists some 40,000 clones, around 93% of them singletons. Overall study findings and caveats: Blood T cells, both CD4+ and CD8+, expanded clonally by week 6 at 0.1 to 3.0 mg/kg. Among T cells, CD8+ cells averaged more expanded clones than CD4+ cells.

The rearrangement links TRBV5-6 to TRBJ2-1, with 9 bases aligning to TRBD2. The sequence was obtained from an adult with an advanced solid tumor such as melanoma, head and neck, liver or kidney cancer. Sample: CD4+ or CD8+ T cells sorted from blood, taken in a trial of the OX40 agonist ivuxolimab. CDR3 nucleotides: TGTGCCAGCAGCCTGATTAGCGGGGGTTTGGACAATGAGCAGTTCTTC. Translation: CASSLISGGLDNEQFF.